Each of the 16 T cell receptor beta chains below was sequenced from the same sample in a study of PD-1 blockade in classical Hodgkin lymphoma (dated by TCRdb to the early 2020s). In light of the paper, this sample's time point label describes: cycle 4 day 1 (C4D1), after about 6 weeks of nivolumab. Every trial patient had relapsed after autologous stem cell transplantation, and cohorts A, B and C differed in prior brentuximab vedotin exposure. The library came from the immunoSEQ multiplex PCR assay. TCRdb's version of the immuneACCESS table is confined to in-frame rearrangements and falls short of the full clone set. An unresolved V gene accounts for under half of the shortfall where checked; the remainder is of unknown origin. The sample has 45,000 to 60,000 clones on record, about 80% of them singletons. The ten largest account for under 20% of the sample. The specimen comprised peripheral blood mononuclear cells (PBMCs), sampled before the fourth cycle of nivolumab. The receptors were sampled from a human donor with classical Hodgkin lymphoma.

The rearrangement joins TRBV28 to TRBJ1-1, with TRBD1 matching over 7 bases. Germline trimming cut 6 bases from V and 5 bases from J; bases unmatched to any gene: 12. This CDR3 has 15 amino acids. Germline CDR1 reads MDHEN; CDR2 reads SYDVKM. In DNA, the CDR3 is TGTGCCAGCAGCCCAGGGGGAGATTGGAGGACTGAAGCTTTCTTT. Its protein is CASSPGGDWRTEAFF.

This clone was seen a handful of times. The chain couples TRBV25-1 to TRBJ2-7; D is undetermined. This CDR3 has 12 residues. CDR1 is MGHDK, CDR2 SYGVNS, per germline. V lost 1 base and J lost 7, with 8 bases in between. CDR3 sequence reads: CASSELMTEQYF. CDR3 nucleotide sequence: TGTGCCAGCAGTGAATTAATGACAGAGCAGTACTTC.

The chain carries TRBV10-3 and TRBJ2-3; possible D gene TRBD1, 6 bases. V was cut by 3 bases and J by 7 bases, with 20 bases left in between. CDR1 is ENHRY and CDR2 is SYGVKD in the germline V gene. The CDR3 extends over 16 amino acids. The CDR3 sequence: CAISDPPTGFINTQYF. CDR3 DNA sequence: TGTGCCATCAGTGACCCCCCAACAGGGTTCATCAATACGCAGTATTTT.

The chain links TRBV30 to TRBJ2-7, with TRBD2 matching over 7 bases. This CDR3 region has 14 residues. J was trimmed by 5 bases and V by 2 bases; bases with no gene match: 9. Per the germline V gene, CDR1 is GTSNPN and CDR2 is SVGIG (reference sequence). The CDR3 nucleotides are TGTGCCTGGAGTTTGACTAGCCTGAGCCACGAGCAGTACTTC. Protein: CAWSLTSLSHEQYF.

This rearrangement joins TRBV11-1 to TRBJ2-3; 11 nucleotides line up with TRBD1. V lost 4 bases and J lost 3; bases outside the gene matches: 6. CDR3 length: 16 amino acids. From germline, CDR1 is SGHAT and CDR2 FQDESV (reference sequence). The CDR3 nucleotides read TGTGCCAGCAGCTCCCCGGACAGGGGGCGGACAGATACGCAGTATTTT. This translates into CASSSPDRGRTDTQYF.

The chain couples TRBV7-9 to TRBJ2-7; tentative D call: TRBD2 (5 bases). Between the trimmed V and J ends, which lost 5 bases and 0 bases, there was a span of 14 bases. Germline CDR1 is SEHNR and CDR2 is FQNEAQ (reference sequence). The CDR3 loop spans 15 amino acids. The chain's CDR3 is CASSPSPAVSYEQYF. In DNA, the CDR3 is TGTGCCAGCAGCCCCTCCCCAGCGGTCTCCTACGAGCAGTACTTC.

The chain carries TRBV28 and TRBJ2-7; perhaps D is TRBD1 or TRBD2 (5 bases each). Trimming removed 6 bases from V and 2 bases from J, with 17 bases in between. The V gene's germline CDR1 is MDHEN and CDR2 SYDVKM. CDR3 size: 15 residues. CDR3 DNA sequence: TGTGCCAGCAGGGGCCCCGGGACCGGAACCTACGAGCAGTACTTC. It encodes CASRGPGTGTYEQYF. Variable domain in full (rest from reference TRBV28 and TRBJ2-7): DVKVTQSSRYLVKRTGEKVFLECVQDMDHENMFWYRQDPGLGLRLIYFSYDVKMKEKGDIPEGYSVSREKKERFSLILESASTNQTSMYLCASRGPGTGTYEQYFGPGTRLTVT.

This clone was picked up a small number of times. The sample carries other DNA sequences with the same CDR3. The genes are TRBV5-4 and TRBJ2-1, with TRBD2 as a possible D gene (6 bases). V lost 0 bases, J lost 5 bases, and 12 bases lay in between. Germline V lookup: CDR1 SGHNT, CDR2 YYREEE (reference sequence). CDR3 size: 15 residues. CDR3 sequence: CASSLVGGPNNEQFF. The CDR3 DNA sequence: TGTGCCAGCAGCTTGGTCGGGGGACCTAACAATGAGCAGTTCTTC.

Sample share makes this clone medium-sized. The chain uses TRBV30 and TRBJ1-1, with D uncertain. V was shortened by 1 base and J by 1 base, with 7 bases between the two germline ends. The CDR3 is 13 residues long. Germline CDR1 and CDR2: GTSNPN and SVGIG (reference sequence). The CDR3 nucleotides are TGTGCCTGGAGTGGGCAGACGAACACTGAAGCTTTCTTT. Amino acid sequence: CAWSGQTNTEAFF.

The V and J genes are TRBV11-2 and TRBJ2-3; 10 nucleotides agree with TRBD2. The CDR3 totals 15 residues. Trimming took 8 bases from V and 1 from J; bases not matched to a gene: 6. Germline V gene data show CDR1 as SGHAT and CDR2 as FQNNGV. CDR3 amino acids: CASVRTSGGTDTQYF. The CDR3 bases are TGTGCCAGCGTCCGAACTAGCGGGGGCACAGATACGCAGTATTTT.

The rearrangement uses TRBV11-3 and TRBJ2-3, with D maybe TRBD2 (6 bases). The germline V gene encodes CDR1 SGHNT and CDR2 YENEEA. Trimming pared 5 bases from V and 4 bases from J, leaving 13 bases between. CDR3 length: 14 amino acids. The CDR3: CASSPPTRSDTQYF. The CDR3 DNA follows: TGTGCCAGCAGCCCTCCGACTAGGTCAGATACGCAGTATTTT.

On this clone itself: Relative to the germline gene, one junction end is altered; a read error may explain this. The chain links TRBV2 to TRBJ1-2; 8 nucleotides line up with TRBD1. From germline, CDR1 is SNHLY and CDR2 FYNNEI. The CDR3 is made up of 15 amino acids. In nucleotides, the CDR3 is TGTGCCAGCAGTCAAGCCTTACAGGGGGTTTTTGGCTACACCTTC. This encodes CASSQALQGVFGYTF.

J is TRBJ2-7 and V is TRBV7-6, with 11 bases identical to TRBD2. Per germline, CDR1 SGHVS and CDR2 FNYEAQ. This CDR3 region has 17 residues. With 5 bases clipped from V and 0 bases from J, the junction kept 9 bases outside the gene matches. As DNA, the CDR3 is TGTGCCAGCAGCCCCGTGGGGACTAGCGGATTCTCCTACGAGCAGTACTTC. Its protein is CASSPVGTSGFSYEQYF.

CDR3 loop: CASSFRLAKNIQYF. The CDR3 DNA reads TGTGCCAGCAGTTTCCGATTGGCCAAAAACATTCAGTACTTC. This chain links TRBV28 with TRBJ2-4; D call uncertain. Germline V CDR1 and CDR2: MDHEN, SYDVKM. V lost 3 bases and J 1 base, leaving 7 bases between the germline ends. The CDR3 contains 14 residues.

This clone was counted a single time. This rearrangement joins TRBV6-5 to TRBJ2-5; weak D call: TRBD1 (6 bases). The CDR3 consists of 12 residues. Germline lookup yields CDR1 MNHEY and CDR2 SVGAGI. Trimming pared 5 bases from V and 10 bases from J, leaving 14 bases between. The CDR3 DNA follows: TGTGCCAGCAGTCGCGAGGGGACACGCCAGTACTTC. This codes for CASSREGTRQYF.

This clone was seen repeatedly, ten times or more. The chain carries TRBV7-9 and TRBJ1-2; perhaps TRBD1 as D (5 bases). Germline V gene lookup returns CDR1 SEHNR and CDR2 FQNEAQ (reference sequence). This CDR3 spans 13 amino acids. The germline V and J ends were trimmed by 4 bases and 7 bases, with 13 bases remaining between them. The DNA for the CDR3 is TGTGCCAGCAGCTCAGGGAGGGCGACTGGCTACACCTTC. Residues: CASSSGRATGYTF.